This T cell receptor beta chain was profiled in a study of response to subunit inactivated influenza vaccine. Whole-study results and caveats: The authors proposed limited new T cell recruitment per seasonal influenza vaccination.

Comment on this clonotype: Its antigen is unidentified.

Per germline, CDR1 DFQATT and CDR2 SNEGSKA (reference sequence). The CDR3 has 13 residues. Trimming took 0 bases from V and 2 from J, leaving 8 bases between them. MiXCR, applied by TCRdb to the RT-PCR reads, yields one record per CDR3 protein. Counted here are approximately 730,000 distinct CDR3 sequences, about 15% occurring once; the ten biggest clones make up around 7%. This TCR came from a man aged 50 or older who received an inactivated influenza vaccine. Material: PBMCs from blood, obtained 14 days before vaccination. This chain uses TRBV20-1 with TRBJ2-7, with D uncertain. For the CDR3, the DNA is TGCAGTGCTAGAGATACCCAAACCTACGAGCAGTACTTC. It codes for CSARDTQTYEQYF.